The T cell receptor beta chain described here comes from a study of T-cell memory formation after mild COVID-19. As for the study in general: TCR clusters were mostly confined to one donor each.

This clonotype has ten or more counts. Antigen: not known. J lost 3 bases, V lost 10 bases, and 11 bases had no gene match. The CDR3 totals 14 residues. With constant-segment primers, 5'RACE yielded cDNA libraries of TCR alpha and TCR beta that carried sample barcodes and UMIs. MiXCR, applied by TCRdb to the 5' RACE reads, yields one record per CDR3 protein. The repertoire holds roughly 620,000 distinct CDR3 sequences, 18% seen once, with around 13% in the top ten. General observations from the study: A second wave expanding day 15 to 37 was CD4+-biased; contracting clones were balanced. The finding that pre-infection memory included some responding clones suggested that cross-reactive memory joined.

The receptor's source is an adult woman who had mild COVID-19 (a few samples of this study predate the infection). Cell type and time point are not known. The specimen sequenced was PBMCs or a T cell subset sorted from them (not recorded which). This sequence joins TRBV12-3 or TRBV12-4 and TRBJ2-5; 7 bases align to TRBD1. The DNA of the CDR3 is TGTGCCACCTCCCAGGGGGACGCCAAAGAGACCCAGTACTTC. It is translated as CATSQGDAKETQYF.